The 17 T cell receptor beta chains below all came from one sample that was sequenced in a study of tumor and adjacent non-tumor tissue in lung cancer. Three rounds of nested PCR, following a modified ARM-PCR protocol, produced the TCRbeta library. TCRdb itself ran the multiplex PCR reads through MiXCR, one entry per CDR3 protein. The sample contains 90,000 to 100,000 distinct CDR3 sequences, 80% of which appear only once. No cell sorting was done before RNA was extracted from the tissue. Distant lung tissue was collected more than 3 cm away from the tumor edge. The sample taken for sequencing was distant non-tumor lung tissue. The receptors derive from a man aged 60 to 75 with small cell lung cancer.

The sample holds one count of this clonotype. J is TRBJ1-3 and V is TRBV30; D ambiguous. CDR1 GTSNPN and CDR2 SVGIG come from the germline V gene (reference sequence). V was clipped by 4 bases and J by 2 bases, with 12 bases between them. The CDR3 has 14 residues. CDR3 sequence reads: CAWNIGNPGNTIYF. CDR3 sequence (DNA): TGTGCCTGGAATATAGGGAACCCTGGAAACACCATATATTTT.

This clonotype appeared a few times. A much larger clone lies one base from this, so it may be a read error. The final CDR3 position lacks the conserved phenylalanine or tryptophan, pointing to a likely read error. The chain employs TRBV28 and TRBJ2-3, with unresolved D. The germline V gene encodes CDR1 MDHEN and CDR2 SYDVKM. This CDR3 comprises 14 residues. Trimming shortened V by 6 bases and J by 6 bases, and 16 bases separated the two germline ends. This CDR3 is CASRVPGRPDTQYS. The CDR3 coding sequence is TGTGCCAGCAGGGTTCCAGGTCGCCCGGATACGCAGTATTCT.

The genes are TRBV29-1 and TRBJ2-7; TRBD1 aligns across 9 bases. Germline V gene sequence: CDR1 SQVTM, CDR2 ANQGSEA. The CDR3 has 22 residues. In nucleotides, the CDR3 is TGCAGTACCGGATGGGACAGGGTATTCTGGGAAGTTGGGCGGGAGCCCTACTACGAGCAGTACGTC. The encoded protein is CSTGWDRVFWEVGREPYYEQYV.

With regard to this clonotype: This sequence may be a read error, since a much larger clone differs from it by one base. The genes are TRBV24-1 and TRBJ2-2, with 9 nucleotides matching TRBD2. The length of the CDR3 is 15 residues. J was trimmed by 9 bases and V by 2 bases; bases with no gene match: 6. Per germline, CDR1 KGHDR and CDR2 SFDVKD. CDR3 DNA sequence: TGTGCCACCAGTGATTCTCTAGCGGGATCCCGGGAGCTGTTTTTT. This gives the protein CATSDSLAGSRELFF.

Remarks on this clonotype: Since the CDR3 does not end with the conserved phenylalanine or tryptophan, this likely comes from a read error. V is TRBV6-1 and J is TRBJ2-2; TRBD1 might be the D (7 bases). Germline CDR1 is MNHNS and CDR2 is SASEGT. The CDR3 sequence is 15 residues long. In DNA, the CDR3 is TGTACCAGCAATGAGACTAGGGGGCAACTCGGGGAGCTGTTTTCT. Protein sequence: CTSNETRGQLGELFS.

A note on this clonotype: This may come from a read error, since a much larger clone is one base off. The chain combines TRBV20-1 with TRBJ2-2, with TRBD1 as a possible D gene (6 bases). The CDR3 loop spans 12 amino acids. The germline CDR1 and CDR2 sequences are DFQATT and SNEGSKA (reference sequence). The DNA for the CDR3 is TGCACTGCTAACAGGGATGCCGGGGAGCTGTTTTTT. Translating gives CTANRDAGELFF.

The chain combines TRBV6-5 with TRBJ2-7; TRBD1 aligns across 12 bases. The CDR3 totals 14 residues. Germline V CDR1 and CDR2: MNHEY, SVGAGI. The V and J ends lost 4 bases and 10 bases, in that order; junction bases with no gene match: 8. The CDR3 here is CASSWGQGAYKQYV. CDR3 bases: TGTGCCAGCAGTTGGGGACAGGGGGCCTACAAACAGTACGTC.

DNA for the CDR3: TGCAGCGTTGGATTAGCGGGCAATCCCTACAATGGGCAATTCTTC. Its protein is CSVGLAGNPYNGQFF. This chain uses TRBV29-1 with TRBJ2-1; 7 bases fit TRBD2. Germline CDR1 and CDR2: SQVTM and ANQGSEA. The CDR3 is made up of 15 amino acids. V was clipped by 4 bases and J by 16 bases; unmatched bases: 22.

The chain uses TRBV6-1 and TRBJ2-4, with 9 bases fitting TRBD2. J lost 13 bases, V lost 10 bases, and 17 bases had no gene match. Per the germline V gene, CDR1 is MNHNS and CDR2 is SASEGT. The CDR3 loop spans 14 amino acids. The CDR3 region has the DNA TGTGCCAACACCACCAGGGGAGCGGGAGGCCGACAGTACTTC. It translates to CANTTRGAGGRQYF.

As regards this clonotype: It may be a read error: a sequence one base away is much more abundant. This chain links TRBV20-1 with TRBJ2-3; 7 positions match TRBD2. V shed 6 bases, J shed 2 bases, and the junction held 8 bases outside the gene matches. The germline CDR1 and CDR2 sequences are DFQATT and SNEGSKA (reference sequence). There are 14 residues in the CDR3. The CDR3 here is CSAWTRGFTDTQYF. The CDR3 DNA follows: TGCAGTGCGTGGACTAGAGGATTCACAGATACGCAGTATTTT.

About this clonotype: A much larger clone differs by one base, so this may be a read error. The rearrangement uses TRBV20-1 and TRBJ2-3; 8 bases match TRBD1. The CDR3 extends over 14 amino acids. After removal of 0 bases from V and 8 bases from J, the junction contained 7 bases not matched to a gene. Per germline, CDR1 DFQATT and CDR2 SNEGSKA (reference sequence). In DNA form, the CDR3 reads TGCAGTGCTAGAGAGGTGACAGGGGTTGTTACGCAGTATTTT. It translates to CSAREVTGVVTQYF.

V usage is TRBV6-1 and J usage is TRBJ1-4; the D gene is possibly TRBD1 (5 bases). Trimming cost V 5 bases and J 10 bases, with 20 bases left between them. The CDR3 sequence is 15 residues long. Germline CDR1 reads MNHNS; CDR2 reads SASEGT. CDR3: CASSFGRQGSVKLFF. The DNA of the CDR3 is TGTGCCAGCAGTTTCGGTCGCCAGGGAAGTGTAAAACTGTTTTTT.

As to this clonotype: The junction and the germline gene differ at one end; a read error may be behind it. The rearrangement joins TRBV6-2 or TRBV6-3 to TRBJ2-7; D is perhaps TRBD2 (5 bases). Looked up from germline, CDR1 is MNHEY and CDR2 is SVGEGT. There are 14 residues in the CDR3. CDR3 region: CASSFQLDSYEHYF. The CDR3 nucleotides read TGTGCCAGCAGCTTCCAACTGGACTCCTACGAGCATTACTTC.

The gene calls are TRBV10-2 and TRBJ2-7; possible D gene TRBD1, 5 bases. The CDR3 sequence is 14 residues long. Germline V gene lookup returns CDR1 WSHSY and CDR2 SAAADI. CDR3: CASSESGRASERYV. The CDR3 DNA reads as TGTGCCAGCAGTGAGTCGGGCAGGGCGTCCGAGCGGTACGTC.

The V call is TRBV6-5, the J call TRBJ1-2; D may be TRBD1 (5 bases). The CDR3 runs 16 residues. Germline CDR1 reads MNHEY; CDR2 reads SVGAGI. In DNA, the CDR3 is TGTGCTTGCAGTTATTCAGTAGGGGTTGGAGACTATGGCTACACCTTC. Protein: CACSYSVGVGDYGYTF.

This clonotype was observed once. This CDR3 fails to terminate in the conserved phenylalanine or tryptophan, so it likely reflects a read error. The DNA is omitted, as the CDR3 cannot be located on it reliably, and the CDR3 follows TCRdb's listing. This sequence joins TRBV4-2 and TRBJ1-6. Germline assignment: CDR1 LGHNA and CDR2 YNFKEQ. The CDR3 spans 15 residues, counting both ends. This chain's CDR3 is CASSQAAADYSPPHI.

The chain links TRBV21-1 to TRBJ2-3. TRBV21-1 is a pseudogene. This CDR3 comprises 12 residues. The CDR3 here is CASSNLGDTQYF. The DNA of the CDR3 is TGTGCCAGCAGCAATCTGGGAGATACGCAATATTTT.